A selection of T cell receptor beta chains follows, all from one sample in a study of human T cells and chemical hapten exposure. TCRdb re-derived calls from the RACE reads in MiXCR, one entry per CDR3 protein. Among about 45,000 distinct CDR3 sequences listed, around 3.4% were seen once. The sequencing sample was made of whole blood. The receptors originated from a human donor in good health. Some clones in this sample may be carry-over from other donors' samples. CDR3s include the opening cysteine and the closing phenylalanine or tryptophan. A D gene is named only where the DNA matches it firmly. Rows may omit the clone size; those that give it use once, few, many or a size class.

TRBJ2-3	NA	TRBV4-1	many	CASSQLRWGSPTDTQYF	TGCGCCAGCAGCCAATTAAGATGGGGCAGTCCCACAGATACGCAGTATTTT
TRBJ2-1	NA	TRBV5-4	many	CASSLVSGTGNNEQFF	TGTGCCAGCAGCTTGGTAAGCGGCACGGGCAACAATGAGCAGTTCTTC
TRBJ1-4	NA	TRBV5-8	many	CASSQEHGFNEKLFF	TGTGCCAGCAGTCAAGAGCACGGCTTTAATGAAAAACTGTTTTTT
TRBJ1-1	NA	TRBV9	many	CASSPPGGGRPEAFF	TGTGCCAGCAGCCCCCCGGGCGGGGGGCGTCCTGAAGCTTTCTTT
TRBJ2-1	TRBD2	TRBV12-3/TRBV12-4	many	CASGKREGNNEQFF	TGTGCCAGCGGAAAGCGGGAGGGCAACAATGAGCAGTTCTTC
TRBJ2-7	TRBD1	TRBV28	many	CASYPGGTLGEQYF	TGTGCCAGTTACCCAGGGGGCACCCTCGGGGAGCAGTACTTC
TRBJ1-6	NA	TRBV6-5	many	CASSRGDFFTLHF	TGTGCCAGCTCTAGAGGGGATTTTTTTACCCTCCACTTT
TRBJ1-4	NA	TRBV20-1	many	CSAGLTGTGEKLFF	TGCAGTGCTGGCTTGACAGGAACAGGCGAAAAACTGTTTTTT
TRBJ1-4	NA	TRBV6-5	once	CASSYSVEEKLFF	TGTGCCAGCAGTTACTCCGTAGAGGAAAAACTGTTTTTT
TRBJ1-5	NA	TRBV5-1	many	CASSPVGGGGQPQHF	TGCGCCAGCAGCCCGGTAGGGGGAGGCGGTCAGCCCCAGCATTTT
TRBJ2-1	TRBD2	TRBV7-9	NA	CASSFVAGVGTFYNEQFF	TGTGCCAGCAGCTTCGTAGCGGGAGTGGGGACGTTCTACAATGAGCAGTTCTTC
TRBJ1-6	TRBD1	TRBV10-2	large	CASSLTGTNSPLHF	TGCGCCAGCAGCCTGACAGGGACGAATTCACCCCTCCACTTT
TRBJ2-5	TRBD2	TRBV6-2/TRBV6-3	many	CASSYLPPGLAQETQYF	TGTGCCAGCAGTTACCTACCGCCGGGACTAGCTCAAGAGACCCAGTACTTC
TRBJ1-6	NA	TRBV2	many	CASSEGRMSLHF	TGTGCCAGCAGTGAAGGGCGGATGTCCCTCCACTTT
TRBJ1-1	TRBD1	TRBV29-1	many	CSGGDRVSTEAFF	TGCAGCGGAGGGGACAGGGTGAGCACTGAAGCTTTCTTT
TRBJ1-5	TRBD1	TRBV27	NA	CTSSFRPPSGTVSEGSQPQHF	TGTACCAGCAGTTTTAGGCCCCCCAGCGGGACAGTGTCTGAAGGGAGTCAGCCCCAGCATTTT
TRBJ1-1	NA	TRBV6-5	many	CATRGAARTEAFF	TGTGCCACCCGTGGGGCCGCGCGGACTGAAGCTTTCTTT
TRBJ2-3	NA	TRBV6-2/TRBV6-3	many	CASSQPGHVADTQYF	TGTGCCAGCAGCCAACCGGGACATGTCGCAGATACGCAGTATTTT